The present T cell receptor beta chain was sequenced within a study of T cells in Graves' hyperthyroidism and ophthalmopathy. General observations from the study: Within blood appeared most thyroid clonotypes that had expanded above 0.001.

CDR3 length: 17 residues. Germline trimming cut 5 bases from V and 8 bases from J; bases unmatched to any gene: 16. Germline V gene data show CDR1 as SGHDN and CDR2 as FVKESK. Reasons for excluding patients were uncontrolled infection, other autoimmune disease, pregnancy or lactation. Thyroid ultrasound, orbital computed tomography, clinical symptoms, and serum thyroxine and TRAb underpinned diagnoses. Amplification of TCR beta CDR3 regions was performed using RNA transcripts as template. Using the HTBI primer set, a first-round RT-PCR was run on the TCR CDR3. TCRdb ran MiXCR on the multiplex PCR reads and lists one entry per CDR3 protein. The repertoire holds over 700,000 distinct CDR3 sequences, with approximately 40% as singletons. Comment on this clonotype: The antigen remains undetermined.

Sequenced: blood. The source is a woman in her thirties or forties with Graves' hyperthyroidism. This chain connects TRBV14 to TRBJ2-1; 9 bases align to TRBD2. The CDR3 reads CASSYLGGGRVPDEQFF. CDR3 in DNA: TGTGCCAGCAGCTACCTCGGGGGCGGGAGGGTCCCCGATGAGCAGTTCTTC.